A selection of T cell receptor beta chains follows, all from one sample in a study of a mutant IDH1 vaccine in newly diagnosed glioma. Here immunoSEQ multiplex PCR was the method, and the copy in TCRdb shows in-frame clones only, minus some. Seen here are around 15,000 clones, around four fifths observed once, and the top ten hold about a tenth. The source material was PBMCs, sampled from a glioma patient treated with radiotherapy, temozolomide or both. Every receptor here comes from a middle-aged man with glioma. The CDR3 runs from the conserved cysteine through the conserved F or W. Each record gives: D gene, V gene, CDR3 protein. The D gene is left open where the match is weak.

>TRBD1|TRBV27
CASSLRGRETEAFF
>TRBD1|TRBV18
CASSRREGANTEAFF
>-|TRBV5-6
CASSARGTQYF
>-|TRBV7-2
CASSLAEGQPQHF
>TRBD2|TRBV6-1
CASRQTSGSINEQFF
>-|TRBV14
CASSQYEGLPYEQYF
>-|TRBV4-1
CASSLGTMKETQYF
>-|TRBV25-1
CASSERTEDVSGEKLFF
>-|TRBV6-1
CASSDDWSSYNEQFF
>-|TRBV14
CASSRPGDFAGNTIYF
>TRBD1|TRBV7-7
CASSSNPDRAYRDTQYF
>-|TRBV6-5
CASNNYGYTF
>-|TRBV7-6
CASSLPGGAEAFF